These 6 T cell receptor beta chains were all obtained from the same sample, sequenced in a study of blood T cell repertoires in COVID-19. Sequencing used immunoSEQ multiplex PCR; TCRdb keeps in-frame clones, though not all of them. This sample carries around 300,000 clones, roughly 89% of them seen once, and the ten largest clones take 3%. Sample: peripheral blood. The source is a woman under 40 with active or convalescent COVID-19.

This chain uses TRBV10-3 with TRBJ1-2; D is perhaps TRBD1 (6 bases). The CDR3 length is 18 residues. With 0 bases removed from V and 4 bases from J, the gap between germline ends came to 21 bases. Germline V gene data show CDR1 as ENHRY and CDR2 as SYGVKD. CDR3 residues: CAISESRQGHPYRYGYTF. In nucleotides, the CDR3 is TGTGCCATCAGTGAGTCGAGGCAGGGACACCCTTATCGCTATGGCTACACCTTC.

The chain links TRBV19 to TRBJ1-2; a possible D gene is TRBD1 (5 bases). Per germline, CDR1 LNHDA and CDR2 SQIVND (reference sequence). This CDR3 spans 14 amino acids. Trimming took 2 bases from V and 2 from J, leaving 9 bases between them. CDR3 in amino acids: CASSIQGLNYGYTF. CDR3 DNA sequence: TGTGCCAGTAGTATACAGGGACTCAACTATGGCTACACCTTC.

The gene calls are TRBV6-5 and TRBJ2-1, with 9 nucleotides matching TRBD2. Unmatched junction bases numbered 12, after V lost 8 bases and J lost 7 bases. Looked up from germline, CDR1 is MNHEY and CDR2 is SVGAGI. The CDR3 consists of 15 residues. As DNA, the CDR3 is TGTGCCAGCCGTATGAAGCGGGGGGTTGTAAATGAGCAGTTCTTC. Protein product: CASRMKRGVVNEQFF.

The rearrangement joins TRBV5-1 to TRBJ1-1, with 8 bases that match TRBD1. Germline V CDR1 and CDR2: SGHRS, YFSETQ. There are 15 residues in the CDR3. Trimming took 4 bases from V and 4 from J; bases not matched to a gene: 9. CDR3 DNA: TGCGCCAGCAGCCCATTTAGACAGGGGCTCACTGAAGCTTTCTTT. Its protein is CASSPFRQGLTEAFF.

CDR3 region: CASSQDQGFVLGYTF. DNA of the CDR3: TGTGCCAGCAGCCAAGACCAGGGATTTGTCCTCGGCTACACCTTC. V and J are TRBV3-1 (or the pseudogene TRBV3-2) and TRBJ1-2; D is perhaps TRBD1 (5 bases). The CDR3 is 15 residues long. The germline V and J ends were trimmed by 0 bases and 8 bases, with 16 bases remaining between them. Germline CDR1 reads LGHDT; CDR2 reads YNNKEL (reference sequence).

The CDR3 sequence: CSASTGGFLGTEAFF. In nucleotides, the CDR3 is TGCAGTGCTAGTACAGGGGGCTTCCTTGGCACTGAAGCTTTCTTT. The chain employs TRBV20-1 and TRBJ1-1; 9 positions match TRBD1. CDR3 length equals 15 residues. CDR1 and CDR2 (germline): DFQATT, SNEGSKA (reference sequence). Germline trimming cut 3 bases from V and 4 bases from J; bases unmatched to any gene: 9.